Described below is a single T cell receptor beta chain sequence and its context. The antigen remains undetermined. The germline V gene has CDR1 MNHNS and CDR2 SASEGT. The ends lost 7 bases at V and 9 bases at J; junction bases unmatched: 20. The CDR3 extends over 17 amino acids. Specified time point: after preoperative PTX-NDP chemotherapy. This entry comes from a study of esophageal squamous cell carcinoma under preoperative chemotherapy. For the study at large: Both tumor-infiltrating lymphocytes and peripheral blood T cells had their TCR repertoires profiled. General study points: After treatment, tumor-infiltrating lymphocytes seemed to come partly from incoming peripheral T cells, not only local changes. Paclitaxel-nedaplatin therapy caused immediate, substantial clonotype frequency changes.

TCRdb used MiXCR to reprocess the PCR reads, holding one entry per CDR3 protein. Of under 13,000 distinct CDR3 sequences in the sample, around 63% were seen once. The clonotype originates from a human donor with esophageal squamous cell carcinoma. The donor label of this sample is uncertain. This sample was gathered from a patient given preoperative chemotherapy. The chain uses TRBV6-1 and TRBJ2-3; 9 nucleotides agree with TRBD2. The CDR3, as DNA: TGTGCCAGCATCGCGGGTAGCGGGGGCCTCGGCAAAGAGACGCAGTATTTT. Amino acid sequence: CASIAGSGGLGKETQYF.